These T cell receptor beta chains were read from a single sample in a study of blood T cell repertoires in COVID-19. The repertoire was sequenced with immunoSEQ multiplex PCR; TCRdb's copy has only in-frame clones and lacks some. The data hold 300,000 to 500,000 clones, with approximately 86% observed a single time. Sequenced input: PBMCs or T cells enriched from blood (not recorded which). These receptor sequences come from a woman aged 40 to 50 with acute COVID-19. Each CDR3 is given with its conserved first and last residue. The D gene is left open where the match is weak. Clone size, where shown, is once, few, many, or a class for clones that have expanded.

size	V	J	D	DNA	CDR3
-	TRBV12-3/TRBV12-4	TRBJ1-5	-	TGTGCCAGCGGAGGGAGCAATCAGCCCCAGCATTTT	CASGGSNQPQHF
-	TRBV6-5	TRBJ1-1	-	TGTGCCAGCAGTACCCGAGGGGGTGACACTGAAGCTTTCTTT	CASSTRGGDTEAFF
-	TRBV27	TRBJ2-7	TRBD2	TGTGCCAGCAGTTTTAGCGGGACTGCCTACGAGCAGTACTTC	CASSFSGTAYEQYF
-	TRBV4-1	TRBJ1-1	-	TGCGCCAGCAGCCAAGGAGCTATGAACACTGAAGCTTTCTTT	CASSQGAMNTEAFF
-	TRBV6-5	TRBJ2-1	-	TGTGCCAGCAGGGCAGGGGTCGACAATGAGCAGTTCTTC	CASRAGVDNEQFF
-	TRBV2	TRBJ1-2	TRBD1	TGTGCCAGCTCAGCCAGGGGGGCCCCAAGCTATGGCTACACCTTC	CASSARGAPSYGYTF
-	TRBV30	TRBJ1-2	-	TGTGCCTGGAGTGTACGAGGGATTGCCTATGGCTACACCTTC	CAWSVRGIAYGYTF
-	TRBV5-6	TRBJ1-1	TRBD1	TGTGCCAGCAGCTCCCAGGACAGGGTTTCTGAAGCTTTCTTT	CASSSQDRVSEAFF
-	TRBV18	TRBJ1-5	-	TGTGCCAGCTCGGGGGCCTACGATCAGCCCCAGCATTTT	CASSGAYDQPQHF
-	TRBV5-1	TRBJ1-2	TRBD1	TGCGCCAGCAGCGAAAACCCGGGACAGGGCTATGGCTACACCTTC	CASSENPGQGYGYTF
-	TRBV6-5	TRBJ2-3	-	TGTGCCAGCACTCTGCACGGCAGGGATACGCAGTATTTT	CASTLHGRDTQYF
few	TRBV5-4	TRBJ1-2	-	TGTGCCAGCACCCCGGGAGGGAGTGATGGCTACACCTTC	CASTPGGSDGYTF
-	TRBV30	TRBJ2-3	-	TGTGCCTGCACAAAGGGGTTCACAGATACGCAGTATTTT	CACTKGFTDTQYF
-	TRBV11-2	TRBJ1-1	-	TGTGCCAGCAGCTTTAACGGGAACACTGAAGCTTTCTTT	CASSFNGNTEAFF
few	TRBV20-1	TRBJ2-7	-	TGCAGTGCTAGGGGCCCCTACGAGCAGTACTTC	CSARGPYEQYF
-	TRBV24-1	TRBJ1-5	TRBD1	TGTGCCACCAGTGAGGCAGGGACAGGTGATCAGCCCCAGCATTTT	CATSEAGTGDQPQHF
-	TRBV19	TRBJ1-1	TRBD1	TGTGCCAGTAGTATTTACGGACAGGGGAAGAACACTGAAGCTTTCTTT	CASSIYGQGKNTEAFF
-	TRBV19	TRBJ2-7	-	TGTGCCAGTGAAGCCTCGGGTTCCTACGAGCAGTACTTC	CASEASGSYEQYF
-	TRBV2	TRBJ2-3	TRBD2	TGTGCCAGCATCGGCGGGACTAGTCTTTCTACGCAGTATTTT	CASIGGTSLSTQYF
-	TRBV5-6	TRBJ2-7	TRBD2	TGTGCCAGCAGCTGGTCCGGGACTAGCGTCTACGAGCAGTACTTC	CASSWSGTSVYEQYF
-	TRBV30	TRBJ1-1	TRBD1	TGTGCCTGGAGTACATTTTCTCCTTCCGGGACAGGGTTAAAAGGCAGCACTGAAGCTTTCTTT	CAWSTFSPSGTGLKGSTEAFF
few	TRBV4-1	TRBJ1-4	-	TGCGCCAGCAGCCAACCCTATGAAAAACTGTTTTTT	CASSQPYEKLFF
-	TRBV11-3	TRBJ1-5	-	TGTGCCAGCAGCTCACCAACCTGCGGGGGAAAGAACAATCAGCCCCAGCATTTT	CASSSPTCGGKNNQPQHF
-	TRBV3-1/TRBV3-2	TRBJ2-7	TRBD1	TGTGCCAGCAGCCAAACGTTAGGATGGGGGACAGGGTTTTTTTACGAGCAGTACTTC	CASSQTLGWGTGFFYEQYF
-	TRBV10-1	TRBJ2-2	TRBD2	TGCGCCAGCAGCGGGACTAGCGGGGGAAGCACCGGGGAGCTGTTTTTT	CASSGTSGGSTGELFF
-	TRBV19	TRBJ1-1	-	TGTGCCAGTAGTATTGGGCGGGCTGAAGCTTTCTTT	CASSIGRAEAFF
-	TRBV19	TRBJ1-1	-	TGTGCCAGTAGTGAGCTGAACACTGAAGCTTTCTTT	CASSELNTEAFF
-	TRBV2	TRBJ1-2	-	TGTGCCAGCAGAAGTACAGCCTCTACCTATGGCTACACCTTC	CASRSTASTYGYTF
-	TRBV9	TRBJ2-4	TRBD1	TGTGCCAGCAGCGTAGACCCTGGCGGGACAGGGGGCCAGGTAGCCAAAAACATTCAGTACTTC	CASSVDPGGTGGQVAKNIQYF